One and the same sample provided the 30 T cell receptor beta chains below, sequenced in a study of blood T cell repertoires in COVID-19. Sequencing was performed with immunoSEQ multiplex PCR; in TCRdb, only in-frame clones are kept and a portion is missing. The data show 90,000 to 150,000 clones, with roughly 90% seen just once and approximately 8.7% held by the top ten. Material: peripheral blood. The receptors stem from an older man who had recovered from COVID-19.

This chain connects TRBV6-5 to TRBJ1-5; TRBD1 matches at 8 bases. CDR1 and CDR2 (germline): MNHEY, SVGAGI. Germline trimming cut 10 bases from V and 2 bases from J; bases unmatched to any gene: 7. The CDR3 totals 14 residues. CDR3 protein: CATSYRGGNQPQHF. The CDR3 coding sequence is TGTGCCACCTCCTACAGGGGGGGCAATCAGCCCCAGCATTTT.

This clone was seen a handful of times. This rearrangement joins TRBV7-6 to TRBJ2-2, with unresolved D. CDR3 length equals 15 residues. Looked up from germline, CDR1 is SGHVS and CDR2 is FNYEAQ. V was clipped by 4 bases and J by 2 bases, with 11 bases between them. In DNA form, the CDR3 reads TGTGCCAGCAGCTCCCTTCCCCTTAACACCGGGGAGCTGTTTTTT. This sequence encodes CASSSLPLNTGELFF.

The chain uses TRBV27 and TRBJ2-1, with D perhaps TRBD2 (5 bases). V lost 2 bases, J lost 3 bases, and 14 bases lay in between. CDR3 size: 16 residues. In germline, CDR1 is MNHEY, CDR2 SMNVEV (reference sequence). The CDR3, as DNA: TGTGCCAGCAGTTTAGAGGGCGCCAGACTCTACAATGAGCAGTTCTTC. Translated: CASSLEGARLYNEQFF.

This chain uses TRBV29-1 with TRBJ2-3; D is uncertain. There are 11 residues in the CDR3. Trimming cost V 5 bases and J 3 bases, with 6 bases left between them. Looked up from germline, CDR1 is SQVTM and CDR2 is ANQGSEA. CDR3 DNA sequence: TGCAGCGTTAAAGTAACAGATACGCAGTATTTT. Residues: CSVKVTDTQYF.

In this sample, this clone turned up once. The rearrangement links TRBV3-1 (or the pseudogene TRBV3-2) to TRBJ1-1; D is ambiguous. The V end was cut by 3 bases, the J end by 4 bases, with 9 bases between. Germline CDR1 and CDR2: LGHDT and YNNKEL (reference sequence). The CDR3 covers 13 residues. CDR3 in amino acids: CASSHEGATEAFF. CDR3 bases: TGTGCCAGCAGCCACGAGGGAGCCACTGAAGCTTTCTTT.

This clone was detected only once. The rearrangement joins TRBV7-3 to TRBJ2-1; TRBD2 matches at 13 bases. This CDR3 is built from 15 residues. Germline values: CDR1 SGHTA, CDR2 FQGTGA. After removal of 1 base from V and 6 bases from J, the junction contained 0 bases not matched to a gene. The CDR3 here is CASSLRLAGGNEQFF. The CDR3 DNA reads TGTGCCAGCAGCTTAAGACTAGCGGGGGGCAATGAGCAGTTCTTC. Using reference TRBV7-3 and TRBJ2-1 for the parts outside the CDR3, the full variable domain is GAGVSQTPSNKVTEKGKYVELRCDPISGHTALYWYRQSLGQGPEFLIYFQGTGAADDSGLPNDRFFAVRPEGSVSTLKIQRTERGDSAVYLCASSLRLAGGNEQFFGPGTRLTVL.

Regarding this clone: Other DNA sequences within the sample encode an identical CDR3. The chain links TRBV28 to TRBJ1-4; D uncertain. Germline loops: CDR1 MDHEN, CDR2 SYDVKM. The V end was cut by 7 bases, the J end by 5 bases, with 8 bases between. This CDR3 comprises 12 residues. The CDR3 DNA is TGTGCCAGCACCCCCGGGAATGAAAAACTGTTTTTT. Translation: CASTPGNEKLFF.

This chain joins TRBV7-2 and TRBJ2-2; 7 bases match TRBD2. The CDR3 consists of 16 residues. V was clipped by 5 bases and J by 2 bases; unmatched bases: 8. Germline V CDR1 and CDR2: SGHTA, FQGNSA. In nucleotides, the CDR3 is TGTGCCAGCAGCGCCACCGGGACTATAAACACCGGGGAGCTGTTTTTT. Translating it yields CASSATGTINTGELFF.

This clone was observed a few times. V gene TRBV3-1 (or the pseudogene TRBV3-2) combines with J gene TRBJ2-1; a weak D match, TRBD2 (5 bases). This CDR3 is 12 amino acids long. Per the germline V gene, CDR1 is LGHDT and CDR2 is YNNKEL (reference sequence). The germline V and J ends were trimmed by 4 bases and 8 bases, with 9 bases remaining between them. This CDR3 reads CASSPQADEQFF. The DNA of the CDR3 is TGTGCCAGCAGCCCTCAAGCGGATGAGCAGTTCTTC.

The chain carries TRBV3-1 (or the pseudogene TRBV3-2) and TRBJ2-1; possibly TRBD2 for D (5 bases). This CDR3 is 15 amino acids long. V was clipped by 1 base and J by 0 bases, with 7 bases between them. CDR1 and CDR2 (germline): LGHDT, YNNKEL (reference sequence). CDR3 in amino acids: CASSQARASYNEQFF. The CDR3 coding sequence is TGTGCCAGCAGCCAAGCGAGGGCCTCCTACAATGAGCAGTTCTTC.

The gene calls are TRBV3-1 (or the pseudogene TRBV3-2) and TRBJ1-6; 9 bases line up with TRBD1. CDR1 and CDR2 (germline): LGHDT, YNNKEL (reference sequence). The ends lost 3 bases at V and 8 bases at J; junction bases unmatched: 2. This CDR3 contains 14 residues. This chain's CDR3 is CASSHTGGDSPLHF. The CDR3 region has the DNA TGTGCCAGCAGCCACACAGGGGGCGATTCACCCCTCCACTTT.

The chain joins TRBV4-1 to TRBJ1-1; D unresolved. Germline V gene data show CDR1 as MGHRA and CDR2 as YSYEKL. Trimming cost V 5 bases and J 4 bases, with 14 bases left between them. This CDR3 is 14 amino acids long. The CDR3 sequence: CASSSLSRVTEAFF. The CDR3 DNA sequence: TGCGCCAGCAGCTCCCTTTCCCGGGTCACTGAAGCTTTCTTT.

The J gene is TRBJ1-5, the V gene TRBV28; no clear D. This CDR3 is built from 14 residues. V lost 6 bases and J lost 4, with 13 bases in between. CDR1 and CDR2 (germline): MDHEN, SYDVKM. The CDR3 bases are TGTGCCAGCAGACTTCCCAGGTTTAATCAGCCCCAGCATTTT. Translating it yields CASRLPRFNQPQHF.

J is TRBJ2-3 and V is TRBV4-3; tentative D call: TRBD1 (5 bases). Trimming took off 1 base at V and 4 bases at J, with 12 bases between the two ends. The CDR3 loop spans 15 amino acids. Germline-derived CDR1 and CDR2 are LGHNA and YSLEER. CDR3 DNA: TGCGCCAGCAGCCAAGTGGTTTGGGGCTCAGATACGCAGTATTTT. It yields the protein CASSQVVWGSDTQYF.

The chain combines TRBV6-6 with TRBJ1-2; D unresolved. CDR3 size: 13 residues. Germline loops: CDR1 MNHNY, CDR2 SVGAGI (reference sequence). The V gene lost 6 bases and the J gene lost 3 bases, with 11 bases spanning the gap. The CDR3 DNA is TGTGCCAGCAGGGAGGGCACCTACTATGGCTACACCTTC. It encodes CASREGTYYGYTF.

The chain recombines TRBV4-1 with TRBJ2-3, with 8 nucleotides matching TRBD2. The CDR3 has 15 residues. The V and J ends lost 4 bases and 0 bases, in that order; junction bases with no gene match: 3. Germline CDR1 MGHRA, CDR2 YSYEKL. For the CDR3, the DNA is TGCGCCAGCAGCCTCAGCGGGAGCAGCACAGATACGCAGTATTTT. Translation gives CASSLSGSSTDTQYF.

In this sample, this clone turned up once. The gene calls are TRBV10-2 and TRBJ1-3; perhaps TRBD1 as D (5 bases). The CDR3 is 13 amino acids. Germline-derived CDR1 and CDR2 are WSHSY and SAAADI. Between the trimmed V and J ends, which lost 6 bases and 4 bases, there was a span of 10 bases. The CDR3 DNA reads TGCGCCAGCAGCGAAAGGACAGGAAACACCATATATTTT. Its translation: CASSERTGNTIYF.

The chain employs TRBV7-9 and TRBJ2-5; the match to TRBD1 covers 9 bases. The CDR3 spans 15 residues. Germline-derived CDR1 and CDR2 are SEHNR and FQNEAQ (reference sequence). V gave up 4 bases and J gave up 0 bases; unmatched junction bases: 3. The CDR3 DNA follows: TGTGCCAGCAGCTCGGGACAGGGAGACCAAGAGACCCAGTACTTC. This sequence encodes CASSSGQGDQETQYF.

The chain combines TRBV5-4 with TRBJ2-7; 7 bases are a match to TRBD1. The CDR3 length is 17 residues. V lost 1 base and J lost 4; bases outside the gene matches: 14. Looked up from germline, CDR1 is SGHNT and CDR2 is YYREEE (reference sequence). CDR3 in amino acids: CASSLTPSGGGTYEQYF. In DNA, the CDR3 is TGTGCCAGCAGCTTGACCCCCTCAGGGGGTGGAACTTACGAGCAGTACTTC.

The chain couples TRBV7-2 to TRBJ1-5; a weak D match, TRBD1 (6 bases). Germline CDR1 reads SGHTA; CDR2 reads FQGNSA. The CDR3 is 18 residues long. The ends were cut back, 8 bases at V and 0 bases at J, with 23 bases in the middle. CDR3 region: CASGAGWGQGGSNQPQHF. CDR3 sequence (DNA): TGTGCCAGCGGGGCCGGGTGGGGACAAGGGGGTAGCAATCAGCCCCAGCATTTT.

The chain couples TRBV2 to TRBJ2-7; 7 nucleotides align to TRBD2. Germline loops: CDR1 SNHLY, CDR2 FYNNEI. CDR3 length: 16 residues. The V segment lost 3 bases and the J segment 0 bases; nucleotides outside the gene matches: 8. CDR3 region: CASSDPNWDYSYEQYF. The CDR3 DNA follows: TGTGCCAGCAGTGACCCCAATTGGGACTACTCCTACGAGCAGTACTTC.

CDR3 in amino acids: CASSLGTGGYGYTF. In DNA, the CDR3 is TGCGCCAGCAGCTTGGGGACAGGGGGATATGGCTACACCTTC. This chain links TRBV5-1 with TRBJ1-2, with 10 bases that match TRBD1. Germline assignment: CDR1 SGHRS and CDR2 YFSETQ. V shed 0 bases, J shed 5 bases, and the junction held 1 base outside the gene matches. This CDR3 region has 14 residues.

This clone occurred many times. The same CDR3 also results from other DNA sequences found in this sample. The V and J genes are TRBV6-5 and TRBJ2-5; 10 nucleotides line up with TRBD1. Trimming at V came to 2 bases and at J to 4 bases, leaving 7 bases not matched to a gene. Germline-derived CDR1 and CDR2 are MNHEY and SVGAGI. The CDR3 contains 16 residues. The CDR3 protein is CASSYLRTGGGETQYF. DNA for the CDR3: TGTGCCAGCAGTTACCTCCGGACAGGGGGGGGAGAGACCCAGTACTTC.

This chain joins TRBV5-1 and TRBJ2-1; D uncertain. The CDR3 sequence is 11 residues long. Germline CDR1 SGHRS, CDR2 YFSETQ. V lost 4 bases and J 5 bases, leaving 4 bases between the germline ends. The CDR3 loop reads CASSVNNEQFF. In DNA form, the CDR3 reads TGCGCCAGCAGCGTCAACAATGAGCAGTTCTTC.

The J gene is TRBJ2-1, the V gene TRBV4-3; 8 bases agree with TRBD2. This CDR3 has 15 amino acids. Germline values: CDR1 LGHNA, CDR2 YSLEER. Unmatched junction bases numbered 2, after V lost 0 bases and J lost 4 bases. CDR3 sequence (DNA): TGCGCCAGCAGCCAAGATATAGCGGGGTACAATGAGCAGTTCTTC. Its protein is CASSQDIAGYNEQFF.

This clone showed up just once. The chain is built from TRBV29-1 and TRBJ2-2, with D possibly being TRBD2 (5 bases). Germline V gives CDR1 SQVTM, CDR2 ANQGSEA. The V end lost 2 bases, the J end lost 5 bases, and 6 bases lay between the germline ends. The CDR3 spans 12 residues. The DNA for the CDR3 is TGCAGCGTTGAACCGGGGACCGGGGAGCTGTTTTTT. Translation gives CSVEPGTGELFF.

The rearrangement uses TRBV29-1 and TRBJ2-2, with D perhaps matching TRBD2 (5 bases). Deletions cut 6 bases from V and 3 bases from J, with 11 bases between. Germline values: CDR1 SQVTM, CDR2 ANQGSEA. The CDR3 spans 13 residues. For the CDR3, the DNA is TGCAGCGTGGGGAGAGCTGACACCGGGGAGCTGTTTTTT. The encoded protein is CSVGRADTGELFF.

The rearrangement uses TRBV27 and TRBJ2-3, with 7 bases that match TRBD2. V was pared by 7 bases and J by 0 bases, with 4 bases of the junction left unmatched. Germline-derived CDR1 and CDR2 are MNHEY and SMNVEV (reference sequence). This CDR3 region has 14 residues. CDR3 sequence reads: CASISAGSTDTQYF. CDR3 in DNA: TGTGCCAGCATATCAGCGGGGAGCACAGATACGCAGTATTTT.

The chain uses TRBV11-2 and TRBJ2-5, with 9 nucleotides matching TRBD2. The CDR3 sequence is 17 residues long. J was trimmed by 5 bases and V by 2 bases; bases with no gene match: 12. CDR1 and CDR2 (germline): SGHAT, FQNNGV. CDR3 loop: CASSLRWREGRGETQYF. The CDR3 nucleotides are TGTGCCAGCAGCTTAAGGTGGCGGGAGGGCCGTGGGGAGACCCAGTACTTC.

This sequence joins TRBV10-3 and TRBJ2-7; no reliable D call. CDR1 is ENHRY, CDR2 SYGVKD, per germline. The V end lost 3 bases, the J end lost 3 bases, and 9 bases lay between the germline ends. The CDR3 is made up of 13 amino acids. The CDR3 sequence is CAISEERYYEQYF. Here the CDR3 DNA reads TGTGCCATCAGTGAAGAGAGATACTACGAGCAGTACTTC.